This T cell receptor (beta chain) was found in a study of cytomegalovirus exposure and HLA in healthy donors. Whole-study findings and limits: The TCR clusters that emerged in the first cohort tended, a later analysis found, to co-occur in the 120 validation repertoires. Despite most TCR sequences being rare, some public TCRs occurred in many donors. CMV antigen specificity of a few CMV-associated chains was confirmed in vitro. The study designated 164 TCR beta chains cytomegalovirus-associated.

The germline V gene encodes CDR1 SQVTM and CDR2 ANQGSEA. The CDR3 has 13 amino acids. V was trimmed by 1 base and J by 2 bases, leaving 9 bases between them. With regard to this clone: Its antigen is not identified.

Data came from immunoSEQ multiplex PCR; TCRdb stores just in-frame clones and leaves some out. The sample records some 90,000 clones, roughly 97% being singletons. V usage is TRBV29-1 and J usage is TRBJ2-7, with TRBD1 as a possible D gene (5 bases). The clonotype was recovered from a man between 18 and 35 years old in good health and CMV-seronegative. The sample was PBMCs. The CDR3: CSVEASGTYEQYF. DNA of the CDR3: TGCAGCGTTGAAGCTTCAGGGACCTACGAGCAGTACTTC.